Listed here are 23 T cell receptor beta chains from one sample, sequenced in a study of shared clonotypes between healthy human individuals. The table came from immunoSEQ multiplex PCR; TCRdb's copy has only in-frame clones and leaves some out. Seen here are 2 million to 2.5 million clones, less than 95% observed once, and the top ten hold around 0.38%. Sequences were obtained from naive CD4+ T cells from PBMCs. The subset here: CD45RA+ positively selected. These TCRs come from a man between 18 and 29 years old in good health. Some clones in this sample may be carry-over from other donors' samples.

This chain joins TRBV28 and TRBJ1-2, with D tentatively TRBD1 (6 bases). V gave up 8 bases and J gave up 1 base, with 11 bases separating them. CDR3 size: 13 residues. Germline CDR1 and CDR2: MDHEN and SYDVKM. CDR3: CASAGTYNYGYTF. In nucleotides, the CDR3 is TGTGCCAGCGCCGGGACATATAACTATGGCTACACCTTC.

The chain joins TRBV5-5 to TRBJ1-3; TRBD1 is a possible D gene (5 bases). CDR3 length: 15 residues. The germline V gene encodes CDR1 SGHKS and CDR2 YYEKEE (reference sequence). V was clipped by 0 bases and J by 1 base, with 8 bases between them. CDR3 protein: CASSLGDPSGNTIYF. CDR3 sequence (DNA): TGTGCCAGCAGCTTGGGGGACCCGTCTGGAAACACCATATATTTT.

This rearrangement joins TRBV11-2 to TRBJ2-3, with 7 bases that match TRBD2. Germline values: CDR1 SGHAT, CDR2 FQNNGV. The CDR3 totals 19 residues. After removal of 0 bases from V and 1 base from J, the junction contained 13 bases not matched to a gene. Here the CDR3 reads CASSLDPISGPQGTDTQYF. CDR3 in DNA: TGTGCCAGCAGCTTAGATCCCATTAGCGGGCCTCAGGGCACAGATACGCAGTATTTT.

The CDR3: CASSGPGWGTRPGELFF. CDR3 DNA sequence: TGTGCCAGCAGCGGACCCGGATGGGGGACAAGGCCCGGGGAGCTGTTTTTT. The chain recombines TRBV9 with TRBJ2-2, with a weak D call TRBD1 (6 bases). V dropped 3 bases and J dropped 6 bases, with 21 bases sitting between them. There are 17 residues in the CDR3. Germline V gives CDR1 SGDLS, CDR2 YYNGEE.

CDR3 nucleotides: TGTGCCAGCTCACCACCGAGCCAGAATGAGCAGTTCTTC. This gives the protein CASSPPSQNEQFF. The chain is built from TRBV18 and TRBJ2-1; D remains unclear. Looked up from germline, CDR1 is KGHSH and CDR2 is LQKENI. Trimming removed 0 bases from V and 7 bases from J, with 7 bases in between. This CDR3 contains 13 residues. Together with reference TRBV18 and TRBJ2-1, the CDR3 gives the full variable domain: NAGVMQNPRHLVRRRGQEARLRCSPMKGHSHVYWYRQLPEEGLKFMVYLQKENIIDESGMPKERFSAEFPKEGPSILRIQQVVRGDSAAYFCASSPPSQNEQFFGPGTRLTVL.

The chain recombines TRBV5-1 with TRBJ1-5, with D uncertain. V was pared by 4 bases and J by 6 bases, with 11 bases between. The CDR3 consists of 13 residues. CDR1 SGHRS and CDR2 YFSETQ come from the germline V gene. CDR3: CASSRPGGQPQHF. CDR3 bases: TGCGCCAGCAGCCGACCTGGAGGTCAGCCCCAGCATTTT.

The chain employs TRBV7-8 and TRBJ2-5; possibly TRBD2 for D (5 bases). CDR1 and CDR2 from the germline V gene are SGHVS and FQNEAQ. This CDR3 region has 13 residues. With 5 bases removed from V and 5 bases from J, the gap between germline ends came to 12 bases. The CDR3 protein is CASSATGWETQYF. Written as DNA, the CDR3 is TGTGCCAGCAGCGCAACGGGGTGGGAGACCCAGTACTTC.

The V and J genes are TRBV5-4 and TRBJ1-6; D not resolved. The CDR3 has 15 residues. CDR1 and CDR2 (germline): SGHNT, YYREEE (reference sequence). V gave up 0 bases and J gave up 10 bases, with 14 bases separating them. In DNA, the CDR3 is TGTGCCAGCAGCTTGGTAGGGAGCGCGGAGTCACCCCTCCACTTT. It translates to CASSLVGSAESPLHF.

This chain links TRBV19 with TRBJ2-7; TRBD1 matches at 7 bases. Germline lookup yields CDR1 LNHDA and CDR2 SQIVND (reference sequence). Losses at the gene ends were 8 bases for V and 1 base for J; bases not matched to a gene: 8. The CDR3 loop spans 14 amino acids. CDR3 coding DNA: TGTGCCAGTCCTGGACAGGCAATTTCCTACGAGCAGTACTTC. Translating gives CASPGQAISYEQYF.

The gene calls are TRBV21-1 and TRBJ1-1; TRBD1, the D gene given by the table, was not confirmed from the DNA. TRBV21-1 is a documented pseudogene. This CDR3 has 16 amino acids. CDR3 coding DNA: TGTGCCAGCAGCAAAGCTATGGACAGGACAAACACTGAAGCTTTCTTT. Translation: CASSKAMDRTNTEAFF.

This sequence joins TRBV28 and TRBJ2-4; D tentatively fits TRBD1 or TRBD2 (5 bases each). With 4 bases removed from V and 0 bases from J, the gap between germline ends came to 13 bases. CDR1 MDHEN and CDR2 SYDVKM come from the germline V gene. This CDR3 has 16 residues. CDR3 in amino acids: CASSSRGPLAKNIQYF. The CDR3 DNA follows: TGTGCCAGCAGTTCCCGGGGCCCACTAGCCAAAAACATTCAGTACTTC.

The CDR3 is CASSLISGTSTDTQYF. As DNA, the CDR3 is TGCGCCAGCAGCTTAATTAGCGGCACTAGCACAGATACGCAGTATTTT. V usage is TRBV4-1 and J usage is TRBJ2-3, with TRBD2 as a possible D gene (6 bases). Germline V lookup: CDR1 MGHRA, CDR2 YSYEKL. V was clipped by 5 bases and J by 0 bases, with 15 bases between them. The CDR3 runs 16 residues.

The V and J genes are TRBV9 and TRBJ2-1; possibly TRBD2 for D (6 bases). Per the germline V gene, CDR1 is SGDLS and CDR2 is YYNGEE. The CDR3 totals 16 residues. The V and J ends lost 0 bases and 7 bases respectively, with 17 bases between them. The CDR3 loop is CASSVVGGITWNEQFF. The CDR3 DNA is TGTGCCAGCAGCGTAGTGGGCGGGATCACCTGGAATGAGCAGTTCTTC.

This sequence joins TRBV7-2 and TRBJ1-6; D remains ambiguous. The CDR3 covers 12 residues. The V gene's germline CDR1 is SGHTA and CDR2 FQGNSA. With 1 base removed from V and 13 bases from J, the gap between germline ends came to 8 bases. CDR3 nucleotides: TGTGCCAGCAGCTTAGACTTCTTGCCCCTCCACTTT. Protein product: CASSLDFLPLHF.

The CDR3 DNA follows: TGTGCCAGCAGCTTAACGGATAGCGGGAGACCCCAAGAGACCCAGTACTTC. This codes for CASSLTDSGRPQETQYF. The V and J genes are TRBV7-3 and TRBJ2-5, with 9 bases aligning to TRBD2. V lost 0 bases and J lost 1; bases outside the gene matches: 6. The CDR3 length is 17 residues. Germline V CDR1 and CDR2: SGHTA, FQGTGA.

The gene calls are TRBV4-3 and TRBJ2-7, with D possibly matching TRBD1 (5 bases). CDR1 LGHNA and CDR2 YSLEER come from the germline V gene. V lost 4 bases, J lost 0 bases, and 13 bases lay in between. CDR3 length: 15 residues. CDR3 coding DNA: TGCGCCAGCAGCCGGCAGACAGAGAGCTCCTACGAGCAGTACTTC. Protein: CASSRQTESSYEQYF.

The chain couples TRBV5-4 to TRBJ2-1; D is possibly TRBD2 (5 bases). CDR1 is SGHNT, CDR2 YYREEE, per germline (reference sequence). The CDR3 sequence is 13 residues long. Trimming took 1 base from V and 6 from J, leaving 8 bases between them. The CDR3 DNA reads as TGTGCCAGCAGCTTGTTCGGGATCAATGAGCAGTTCTTC. This codes for CASSLFGINEQFF.

The chain employs TRBV5-1 and TRBJ2-7; possibly TRBD1 or TRBD2 for D (5 bases each). Trimming left V 4 bases short and J 4 bases short, with 12 bases between. The CDR3 covers 13 residues. CDR1 SGHRS and CDR2 YFSETQ come from the germline V gene. The CDR3 DNA reads TGCGCCAGCAGCGAGGGGAATGGGTACGAGCAGTACTTC. It encodes CASSEGNGYEQYF.

V usage is TRBV28 and J usage is TRBJ1-4, with 7 bases identical to TRBD1. The V and J ends lost 5 bases and 7 bases, in that order; junction bases with no gene match: 7. The CDR3 is 14 amino acids. CDR1 MDHEN and CDR2 SYDVKM come from the germline V gene. The CDR3 here is CASSNRGISEKLFF. The CDR3 bases are TGTGCCAGCAGTAACAGGGGCATATCTGAAAAACTGTTTTTT.

The rearrangement joins TRBV9 to TRBJ2-2, with D unresolved. V shed 3 bases and J shed 5 bases, with 8 bases lying between them. This CDR3 is built from 13 residues. The germline V gene has CDR1 SGDLS and CDR2 YYNGEE. The CDR3 here is CASSGRVTGELFF. Written as DNA, the CDR3 is TGTGCCAGCAGCGGGCGCGTTACCGGGGAGCTGTTTTTT.

The rearrangement joins TRBV7-6 to TRBJ1-3, with 7 positions matching TRBD1. CDR1 and CDR2 from the germline V gene are SGHVS and FNYEAQ. After removal of 5 bases from V and 8 bases from J, the junction contained 15 bases not matched to a gene. This CDR3 contains 16 residues. The CDR3 coding sequence is TGTGCCAGCAGCCCCCGCTTAACAGGGGTTGGGGACACCATATATTTT. It specifies CASSPRLTGVGDTIYF.

V usage is TRBV21-1 and J usage is TRBJ1-4; the D call TRBD1 from the table was never checked on the DNA. TRBV21-1 is labeled a pseudogene. This CDR3 has 16 amino acids. CDR3 sequence reads: CASIFRPGHRNEKLFF. The DNA of the CDR3 is TGTGCCAGCATCTTCCGGCCGGGACACCGTAATGAAAAACTGTTTTTT.

The chain recombines TRBV14 with TRBJ2-1; D is ambiguous. This CDR3 is 14 amino acids long. Germline V CDR1 and CDR2: SGHDN, FVKESK. V shed 0 bases and J shed 7 bases, with 10 bases lying between them. The CDR3, as DNA: TGTGCCAGCAGCCAAGAGATCGTAATGAATGAGCAGTTCTTC. It encodes CASSQEIVMNEQFF. The whole variable domain, remainder taken from reference TRBV14 and TRBJ2-1, is EAGVTQFPSHSVIEKGQTVTLRCDPISGHDNLYWYRRVMGKEIKFLLHFVKESKQDESGMPNNRFLAERTGGTYSTLKVQPAELEDSGVYFCASSQEIVMNEQFFGPGTRLTVL.